What follows is one T cell receptor (beta chain) and its context. Its antigen is still unknown. Base qualities were left out, and no much larger clone turns up one base away. The donors were healthy, HIV-negative adults with no recently reported acute infections or vaccinations. Every donor was a Caucasian adult residing in Nashville, Tennessee, USA. For unsorted samples, around 90 million PBMCs were counted, and genomic DNA was extracted using the QIAamp DNA Blood Mini kit. Blood was collected by leukapheresis, and PBMCs were isolated by Ficoll-Histopaque density gradient centrifugation and then cryopreserved in liquid nitrogen vapor phase. The germline V and J ends show losses of 2 bases and 6 bases respectively, and no gene match explains 3 bases of the junction. Reading from cysteine to phenylalanine, the CDR3 counts 14 amino acids. The DNA shown is the 42-base CDR3, in frame from base 1. The germline V gene encodes CDR1 SQVTM and CDR2 ANQGSEA.

This sample was included in a study of shared clonotypes between healthy human individuals (dated by TCRdb to 2020 to 2021). With respect to the entire study: The cohort comprised two women and a few men aged 18 to 49 years. The study deeply sequenced blood TCR repertoires of about five healthy adults to estimate repertoire size and the extent of clonotype sharing between individuals. Between about 0.94 and 8.9 billion PBMCs per donor were obtained by leukapheresis. Libraries were prepared and TCR repertoires were sequenced by different laboratories using diverse techniques, in order to increase sequencing depth and limit assay-specific biases.

Overall study outcomes, separate from this receptor: Pairwise subsampling led to the expectation that sequencing depth would affect the degree of clonotype sharing among donors. Because the study included only a small number of donors, the genetic and exposure-history diversity represented was limited. Sampling was limited to blood, and TCR repertoires in tissue likely differ from TCR repertoires in blood.

Using the deep immunoSEQ assay, TCR CDR3 regions were amplified from genomic DNA by multiplex PCR. Extracted genomic DNA from each cell subset was spread evenly across all wells of several immunoSEQ 96-well plates, with each plate serving as a replicate. For unsorted PBMC, each replicate PCR was loaded with about 270 ng genomic DNA, equivalent to tens of thousands of T cell genomes. Ten immunoSEQ deep assay plates were used to sequence unsorted PBMC genomic DNA. Purified libraries were measured with a Qubit 3.0 fluorometer, size-checked on a Bioanalyzer 2100, and measured again with the KAPA Library Quantification kit. A separate single-read 150-cycle Illumina NextSeq 550 flow cell was used to sequence each immunoSEQ 96-well plate. Processing in the source paper ran as follows. Because only junctional sequences without quality scores were contained in the immunoSEQ output, filtering matching that applied to full-length reads could not be performed. Sequences were annotated with PyIR, a Python wrapper for IgBLAST v1.9, using IMGT germline references to assign V/J genes and CDR3. Reads were filtered out if the reads had weak V/J assignments (E-value above 1e-6), no CDR3, stop codons, out-of-frame junctions, or ambiguous translated residues. V3J clonotypes were defined by identical inferred V gene, J gene, and CDR3 amino acid sequence. The percentage overlap between two repertoires was calculated by dividing the number of shared unique clonotypes by the size of the smaller repertoire. RTK rarefaction, the Chao1 estimator, and Recon v2.1 estimates of unobserved clonotypes were used to assess repertoire richness. TCRdb limited this immuneACCESS table to in-frame rearrangements with V and J called. A share of clones is missing; checked studies link under half to unresolved V genes, and the rest is unexplained. That table gives V, J and clone size, and the DNA gave D and trimming. Present in this sample are about 480,000 clones, nearly 80% of which were seen just once. In total, the top ten clones hold about an eighth of the sample.

Source material: PBMCs. This TCR derives from a middle-aged woman in good health. Some clones in this sample may be carry-over from other donors' samples. The chain is encoded by TRBV29-1 joined to TRBJ2-1; the junction holds 11 bases that match TRBD2. The nucleotide sequence is given as TGCAGCGTTGAACTACTAGCGGGAGTCAATGAGCAGTTCTTC. This yields the protein CSVELLAGVNEQFF.